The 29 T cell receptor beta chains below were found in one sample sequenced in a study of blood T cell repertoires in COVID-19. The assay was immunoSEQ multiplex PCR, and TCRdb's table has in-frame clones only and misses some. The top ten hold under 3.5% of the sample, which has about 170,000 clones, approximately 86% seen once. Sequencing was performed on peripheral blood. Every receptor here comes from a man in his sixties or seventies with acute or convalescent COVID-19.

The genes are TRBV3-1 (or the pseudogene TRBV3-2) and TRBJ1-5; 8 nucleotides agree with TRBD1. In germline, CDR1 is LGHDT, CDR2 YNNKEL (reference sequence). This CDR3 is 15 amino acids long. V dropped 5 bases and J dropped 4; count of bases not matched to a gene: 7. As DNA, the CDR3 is TGTGCCAGCAGCGACAGGGGAGCCGGGAATCAGCCCCAGCATTTT. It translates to CASSDRGAGNQPQHF.

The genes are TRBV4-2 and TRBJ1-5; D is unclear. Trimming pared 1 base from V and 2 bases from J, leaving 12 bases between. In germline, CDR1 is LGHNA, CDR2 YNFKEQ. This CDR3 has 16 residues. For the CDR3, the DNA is TGTGCCAGCAGCCAAGTTGGGCTCCAGGGCAATCAGCCCCAGCATTTT. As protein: CASSQVGLQGNQPQHF.

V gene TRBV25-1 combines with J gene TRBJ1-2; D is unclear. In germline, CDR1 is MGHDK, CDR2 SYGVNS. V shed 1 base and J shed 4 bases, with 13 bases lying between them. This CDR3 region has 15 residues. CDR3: CASSESPAGTYGYTF. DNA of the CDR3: TGTGCCAGCAGTGAATCCCCGGCAGGAACCTATGGCTACACCTTC.

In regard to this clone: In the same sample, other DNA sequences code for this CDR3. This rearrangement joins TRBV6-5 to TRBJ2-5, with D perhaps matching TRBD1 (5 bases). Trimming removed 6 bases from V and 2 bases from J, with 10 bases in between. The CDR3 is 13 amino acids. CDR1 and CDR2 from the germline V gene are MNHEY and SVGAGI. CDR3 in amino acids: CASSRDRQETQYF. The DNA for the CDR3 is TGTGCCAGCAGCCGCGACAGACAAGAGACCCAGTACTTC.

CDR3 loop: CASSILGGGQPQHF. CDR3 in DNA: TGTGCCAGCAGTATCTTAGGTGGAGGGCAGCCCCAGCATTTT. The chain uses TRBV27 and TRBJ1-5; no reliable D call. The CDR3 runs 14 residues. V gave up 5 bases and J gave up 7 bases, with 15 bases separating them. Germline V gives CDR1 MNHEY, CDR2 SMNVEV (reference sequence).

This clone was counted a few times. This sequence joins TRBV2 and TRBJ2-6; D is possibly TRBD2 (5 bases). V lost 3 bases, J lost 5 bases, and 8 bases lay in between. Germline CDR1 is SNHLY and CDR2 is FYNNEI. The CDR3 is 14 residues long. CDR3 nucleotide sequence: TGTGCCAGCAGTGACGGGGTTTGGGCCAACGTCCTGACTTTC. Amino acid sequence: CASSDGVWANVLTF.

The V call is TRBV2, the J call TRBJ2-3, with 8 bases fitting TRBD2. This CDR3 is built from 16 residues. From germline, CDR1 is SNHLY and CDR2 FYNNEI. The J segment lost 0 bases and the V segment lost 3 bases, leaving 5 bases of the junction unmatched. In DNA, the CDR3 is TGTGCCAGCAGTGAGGCGGGAGGCCTAAGCACAGATACGCAGTATTTT. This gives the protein CASSEAGGLSTDTQYF.

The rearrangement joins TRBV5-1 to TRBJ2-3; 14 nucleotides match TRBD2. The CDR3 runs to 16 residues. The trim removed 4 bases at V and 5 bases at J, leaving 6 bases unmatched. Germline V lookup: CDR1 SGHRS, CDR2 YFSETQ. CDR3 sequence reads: CASSGAGLAGGDTQYF. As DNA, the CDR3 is TGCGCCAGCAGCGGAGCAGGACTAGCGGGGGGAGATACGCAGTATTTT. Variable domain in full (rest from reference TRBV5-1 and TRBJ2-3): KAGVTQTPRYLIKTRGQQVTLSCSPISGHRSVSWYQQTPGQGLQFLFEYFSETQRNKGNFPGRFSGRQFSNSRSEMNVSTLELGDSALYLCASSGAGLAGGDTQYFGPGTRLTVL.

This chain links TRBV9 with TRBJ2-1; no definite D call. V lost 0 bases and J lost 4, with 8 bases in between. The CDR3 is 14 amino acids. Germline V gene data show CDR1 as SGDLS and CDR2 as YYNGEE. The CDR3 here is CASSVDVLYNEQFF. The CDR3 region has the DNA TGTGCCAGCAGCGTAGACGTACTTTACAATGAGCAGTTCTTC.

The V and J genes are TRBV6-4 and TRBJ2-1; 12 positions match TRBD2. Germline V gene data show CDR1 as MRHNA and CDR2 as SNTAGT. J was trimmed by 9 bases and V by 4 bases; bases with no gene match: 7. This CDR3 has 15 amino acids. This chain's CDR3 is CASSGATSGRSEQFF. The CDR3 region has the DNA TGTGCCAGCAGTGGCGCGACTAGCGGGAGAAGTGAGCAGTTCTTC.

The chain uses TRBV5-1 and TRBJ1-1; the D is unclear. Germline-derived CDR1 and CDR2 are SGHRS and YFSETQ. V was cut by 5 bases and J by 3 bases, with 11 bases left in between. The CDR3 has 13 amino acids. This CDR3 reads CASSPREDTEAFF. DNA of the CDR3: TGCGCCAGCAGTCCCCGGGAGGACACTGAAGCTTTCTTT. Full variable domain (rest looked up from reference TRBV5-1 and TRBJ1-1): KAGVTQTPRYLIKTRGQQVTLSCSPISGHRSVSWYQQTPGQGLQFLFEYFSETQRNKGNFPGRFSGRQFSNSRSEMNVSTLELGDSALYLCASSPREDTEAFFGQGTRLTVV.

The CDR3 loop is CASSTRTGGTQYF. CDR3 DNA sequence: TGTGCCAGCAGTACCCGAACGGGTGGGACCCAGTACTTC. The chain links TRBV6-6 to TRBJ2-5; D gene uncertain. CDR1 is MNHNY and CDR2 is SVGAGI in the germline V gene (reference sequence). V lost 5 bases, J lost 7 bases, and 14 bases lay in between. The CDR3 is 13 residues long.

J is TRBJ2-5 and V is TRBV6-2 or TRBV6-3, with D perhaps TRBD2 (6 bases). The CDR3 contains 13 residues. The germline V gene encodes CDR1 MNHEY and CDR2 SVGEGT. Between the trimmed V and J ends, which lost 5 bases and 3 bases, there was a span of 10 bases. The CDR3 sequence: CASSRGREETQYF. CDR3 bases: TGTGCCAGCAGTCGGGGGAGAGAAGAGACCCAGTACTTC.

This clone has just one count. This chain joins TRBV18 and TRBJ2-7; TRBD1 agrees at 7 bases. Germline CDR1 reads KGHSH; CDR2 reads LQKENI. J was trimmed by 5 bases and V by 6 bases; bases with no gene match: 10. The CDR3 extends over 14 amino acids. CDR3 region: CASSDTGVEDEQYF. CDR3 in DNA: TGTGCCAGCTCGGACACAGGGGTTGAGGACGAGCAGTACTTC.

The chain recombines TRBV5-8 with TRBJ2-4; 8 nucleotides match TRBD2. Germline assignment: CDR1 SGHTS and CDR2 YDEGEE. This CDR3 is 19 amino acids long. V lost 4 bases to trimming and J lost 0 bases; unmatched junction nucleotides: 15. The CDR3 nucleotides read TGTGCCAGCAGCCCCGGGTTCCTAGCGGGTAATCTAGCCAAAAACATTCAGTACTTC. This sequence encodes CASSPGFLAGNLAKNIQYF. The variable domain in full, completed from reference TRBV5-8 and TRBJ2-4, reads EAGVTQSPTHLIKTRGQQATLRCSPISGHTSVYWYQQALGLGLQFLLWYDEGEERNRGNFPPRFSGRQFPNYSSELNVNALELEDSALYLCASSPGFLAGNLAKNIQYFGAGTRLSVL.

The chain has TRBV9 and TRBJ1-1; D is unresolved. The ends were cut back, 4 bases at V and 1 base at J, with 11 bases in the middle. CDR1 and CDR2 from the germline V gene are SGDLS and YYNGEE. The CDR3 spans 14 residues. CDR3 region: CASSPTAGNTEAFF. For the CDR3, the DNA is TGTGCCAGCAGCCCCACGGCGGGGAACACTGAAGCTTTCTTT.

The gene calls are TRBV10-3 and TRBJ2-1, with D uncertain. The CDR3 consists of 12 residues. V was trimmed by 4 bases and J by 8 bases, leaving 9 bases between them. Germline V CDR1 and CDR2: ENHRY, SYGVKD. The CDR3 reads CAISASNDEQFF. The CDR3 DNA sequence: TGTGCCATCAGTGCAAGCAACGATGAGCAGTTCTTC.

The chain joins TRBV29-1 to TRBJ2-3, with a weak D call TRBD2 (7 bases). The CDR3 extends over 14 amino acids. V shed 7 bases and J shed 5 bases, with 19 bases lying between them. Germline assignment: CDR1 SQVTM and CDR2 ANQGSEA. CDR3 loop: CSGQAAGAGDTQYF. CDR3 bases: TGCAGCGGCCAGGCGGCGGGGGCCGGAGATACGCAGTATTTT.

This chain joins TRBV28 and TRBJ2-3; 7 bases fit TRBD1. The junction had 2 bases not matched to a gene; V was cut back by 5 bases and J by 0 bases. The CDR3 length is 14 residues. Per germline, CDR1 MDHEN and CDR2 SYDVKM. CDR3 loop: CASSPDRSTDTQYF. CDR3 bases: TGTGCCAGCAGTCCGGACAGGAGCACAGATACGCAGTATTTT.

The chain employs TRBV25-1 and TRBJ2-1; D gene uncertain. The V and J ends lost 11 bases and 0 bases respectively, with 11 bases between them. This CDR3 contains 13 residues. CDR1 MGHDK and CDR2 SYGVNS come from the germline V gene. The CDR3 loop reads CASRGSSYNEQFF. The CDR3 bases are TGTGCCTCACGAGGCAGCTCCTACAATGAGCAGTTCTTC.

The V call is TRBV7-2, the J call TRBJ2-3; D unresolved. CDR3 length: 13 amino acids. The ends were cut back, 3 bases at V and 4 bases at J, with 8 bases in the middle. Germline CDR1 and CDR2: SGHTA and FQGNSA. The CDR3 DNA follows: TGTGCCAGCAGCTTCACAATTGCAGATACGCAGTATTTT. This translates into CASSFTIADTQYF.

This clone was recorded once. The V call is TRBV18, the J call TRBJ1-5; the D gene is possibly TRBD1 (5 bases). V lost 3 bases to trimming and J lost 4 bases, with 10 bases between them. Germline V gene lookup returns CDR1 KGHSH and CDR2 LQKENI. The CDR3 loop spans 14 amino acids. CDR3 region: CASSPLAGNQPQHF. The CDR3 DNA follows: TGTGCCAGCTCACCGTTAGCAGGGAATCAGCCCCAGCATTTT.

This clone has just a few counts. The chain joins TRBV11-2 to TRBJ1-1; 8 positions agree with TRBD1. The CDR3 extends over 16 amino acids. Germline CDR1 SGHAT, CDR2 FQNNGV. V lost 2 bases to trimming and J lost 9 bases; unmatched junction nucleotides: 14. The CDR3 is CASSLSTGVGSSKAFF. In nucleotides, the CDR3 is TGTGCCAGCAGCTTATCGACAGGGGTGGGGTCAAGTAAAGCTTTCTTT.

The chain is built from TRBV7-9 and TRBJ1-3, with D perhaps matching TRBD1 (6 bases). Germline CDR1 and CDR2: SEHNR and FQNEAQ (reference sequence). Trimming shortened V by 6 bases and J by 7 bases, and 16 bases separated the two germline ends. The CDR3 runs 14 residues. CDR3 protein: CASRATGLWNTIYF. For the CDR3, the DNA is TGTGCCAGCAGAGCTACAGGGCTTTGGAACACCATATATTTT.

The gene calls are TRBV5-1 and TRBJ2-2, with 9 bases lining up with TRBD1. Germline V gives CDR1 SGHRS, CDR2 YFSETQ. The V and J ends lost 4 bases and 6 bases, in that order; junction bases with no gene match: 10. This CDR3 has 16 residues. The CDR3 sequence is CASSPLPGQGAGELFF. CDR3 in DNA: TGCGCCAGCAGCCCCCTACCGGGACAGGGTGCCGGGGAGCTGTTTTTT.

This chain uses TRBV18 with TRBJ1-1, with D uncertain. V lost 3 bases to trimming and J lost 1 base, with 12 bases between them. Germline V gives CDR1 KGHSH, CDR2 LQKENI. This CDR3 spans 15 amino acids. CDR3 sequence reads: CASSPEHGKNTEAFF. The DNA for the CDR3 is TGTGCCAGCTCACCTGAGCATGGTAAGAACACTGAAGCTTTCTTT.

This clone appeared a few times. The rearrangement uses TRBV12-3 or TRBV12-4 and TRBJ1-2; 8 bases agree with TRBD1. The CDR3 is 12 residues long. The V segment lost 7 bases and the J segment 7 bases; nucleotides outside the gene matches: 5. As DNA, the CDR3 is TGTGCCAGCACAGGACAGGGACTTGGCTACACCTTC. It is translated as CASTGQGLGYTF.

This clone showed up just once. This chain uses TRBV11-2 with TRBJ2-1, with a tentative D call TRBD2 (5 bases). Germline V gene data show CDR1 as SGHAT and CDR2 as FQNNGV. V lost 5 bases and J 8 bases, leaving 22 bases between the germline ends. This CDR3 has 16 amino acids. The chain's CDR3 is CASSQGPDSRNDEQFF. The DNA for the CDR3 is TGTGCCAGCAGCCAAGGGCCGGACTCGAGGAACGATGAGCAGTTCTTC.

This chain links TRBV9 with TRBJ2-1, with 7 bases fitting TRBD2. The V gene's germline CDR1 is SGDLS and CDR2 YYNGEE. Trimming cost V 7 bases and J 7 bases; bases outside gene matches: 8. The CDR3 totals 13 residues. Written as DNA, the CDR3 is TGTGCCAGCGCAAGGACTAGTGTAAATGAGCAGTTCTTC. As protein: CASARTSVNEQFF.